This T cell receptor (beta chain) was profiled in a study of OX40 agonist ivuxolimab in advanced cancers. Produced via immunoSEQ multiplex PCR; TCRdb's table is partial and in-frame only. The table records some 60,000 clones, around nine tenths of them present only once. Germline V gene data show CDR1 as MDHEN and CDR2 as SYDVKM. This CDR3 has 14 residues. V shed 2 bases, J shed 8 bases, and the junction held 8 bases outside the gene matches. The sequence derives from an adult with an advanced solid tumor such as melanoma, head and neck, liver or kidney cancer. Sequencing was performed on CD4+ or CD8+ T cells sorted from blood, taken in a trial of the OX40 agonist ivuxolimab. The chain joins TRBV28 to TRBJ1-2; 7 bases line up with TRBD1. CDR3 sequence: CASSLPQGVWGYTF. The CDR3 region has the DNA TGTGCCAGCAGTTTACCTCAGGGGGTATGGGGCTACACCTTC.